This T cell receptor beta chain was sequenced for a study of blood T cell repertoires in COVID-19. Study-wide background: Specimens from acute and convalescent COVID-19 originated in the United States, Italy and Spain. T cells, B-cell-depleted T cells, or PBMCs supplied cDNA or gDNA.

Per the original methods: Using reference gene primer amplification, nucleated cell counts were estimated. Sequencing used immunoSEQ multiplex PCR; TCRdb keeps in-frame clones, though not all of them. V and J calls and clone size are those listed in that table; D and trimming were worked out from the DNA. The table has some 85,000 clones, roughly 80% seen once. Material: peripheral blood. The TCR originated in a woman older than 75 with acute or convalescent COVID-19.

This chain's CDR3 is CASSLRALAGGPRETQYF. The DNA for the CDR3 is TGTGCCAGCAGCTTAAGGGCCCTTGCGGGGGGGCCTAGGGAGACCCAGTACTTC. The J gene is TRBJ2-5, the V gene TRBV7-8, with TRBD2 identical over 9 bases. The CDR3 spans 18 residues. V lost 2 bases to trimming and J lost 5 bases; unmatched junction nucleotides: 15. The germline gives CDR1 SGHVS, CDR2 FQNEAQ.